This TCR beta chain emerged from a study of a mutant IDH1 vaccine in newly diagnosed glioma. With respect to this clone: At one end the junction does not follow the germline gene, possibly because of a read error.

The time point was: baseline, week 1 (first vaccination visit). Treatment noted: pre-vaccination baseline after standard-of-care therapy. Germline V lookup: CDR1 SEHNR, CDR2 FQNEAQ (reference sequence). The CDR3 is 16 residues long. Using immunoSEQ multiplex PCR, the repertoire was profiled, and TCRdb retains in-frame clones only, with some absent. The sample records some 56,000 clones, approximately 91% being singletons. Here the sequenced sample was PBMCs, taken from a glioma patient treated with radiotherapy, temozolomide or both. The chain joins TRBV7-9 to TRBJ2-7; TRBD2 is a possible D gene (7 bases). The sequence was collected from a man aged 45-60 years with glioma. The CDR3 reads CASNLGGEDWSYEQYF. The CDR3 DNA reads TGTGCCAGCAACTTAGGGGGGGAGGATTGGTCCTACGAGCAGTACTTC. Looking up the rest from reference TRBV7-9 and TRBJ2-7 gives the full variable domain: DTGVSQNPRHKITKRGQNVTFRCDPISEHNRLYWYRQTLGQGPEFLTYFQNEAQLEKSRLLSDRFSAERPKGSFSTLEIQRTEQGDSAMYLCASNLGGEDWSYEQYFGPGTRLTVT.